These 22 T cell receptor beta chains share one sample of origin, sequenced in a study of shared clonotypes between healthy human individuals (dated by TCRdb to between 2020 and 2021). Library prep was done by the immunoSEQ multiplex PCR assay. This is the immuneACCESS table as TCRdb keeps it, with only in-frame sequences that have V and J called. A part of the clones is gone; compared with another copy, unresolved V genes explain less than half, and the rest is unexplained. The sample table records approximately 2.5 million clones; 80% to 95% of these occur just once. Of the sample, more than 0.35% falls within the top ten clones. Sequencing input: naive CD4+ T cells from PBMCs. The intended sense of this specimen's cell subset or site label: CD45RA+ positively selected. Source of these receptors: a man aged 18 to 29 in good health. Some clones in this sample may be carry-over from other donors' samples.

The chain employs TRBV5-6 and TRBJ2-3; the match to TRBD2 covers 9 bases. The V gene's germline CDR1 is SGHDT and CDR2 YYEEEE. CDR3 size: 15 residues. Trimming removed 4 bases from V and 5 bases from J; junction bases left unmatched: 8. This CDR3 is CASSHPASGKDTQYF. DNA of the CDR3: TGTGCCAGCAGCCACCCCGCTAGCGGGAAAGATACGCAGTATTTT.

This rearrangement joins TRBV7-6 to TRBJ1-1, with D unclear. The CDR3 sequence is 17 residues long. The ends were cut back, 2 bases at V and 0 bases at J, with 16 bases in the middle. Looked up from germline, CDR1 is SGHVS and CDR2 is FNYEAQ. The DNA for the CDR3 is TGTGCCAGCAGCTTAAGGGTCGCGGGTCCCCTGAACACTGAAGCTTTCTTT. It specifies CASSLRVAGPLNTEAFF.

A remark on this clone: Other DNA sequences of this sample code for an identical CDR3. The rearrangement links TRBV28 to TRBJ1-5; unclear D gene. This CDR3 has 11 residues. Trimming shortened V by 4 bases and J by 5 bases, and 3 bases separated the two germline ends. Germline CDR1 MDHEN, CDR2 SYDVKM. This CDR3 is CASSSHQPQHF. The CDR3 nucleotides read TGTGCCAGCAGTTCTCATCAGCCCCAGCATTTT.

The chain is built from TRBV5-4 and TRBJ2-2; D is unclear. The CDR3 extends over 14 amino acids. The V and J ends lost 7 bases and 0 bases respectively, with 10 bases between them. CDR1 is SGHNT and CDR2 is YYREEE in the germline V gene (reference sequence). In DNA form, the CDR3 reads TGTGCCAGCCAGCAGACTTCGAACACCGGGGAGCTGTTTTTT. Translation: CASQQTSNTGELFF. Together with reference TRBV5-4 and TRBJ2-2, the CDR3 gives the full variable domain: ETGVTQSPTHLIKTRGQQVTLRCSSQSGHNTVSWYQQALGQGPQFIFQYYREEENGRGNFPPRFSGLQFPNYSSELNVNALELDDSALYLCASQQTSNTGELFFGEGSRLTVL.

The chain uses TRBV28 and TRBJ2-5; possible D gene TRBD2, 7 bases. The V gene's germline CDR1 is MDHEN and CDR2 SYDVKM. This CDR3 has 14 residues. V was shortened by 7 bases and J by 4 bases, with 16 bases between the two germline ends. The CDR3 DNA sequence: TGTGCCAGCACCCTGGGGGGGGCTCGAGAGACCCAGTACTTC. Its translation: CASTLGGARETQYF.

CDR3: CASSLEGSYSELFF. CDR3 coding DNA: TGTGCCAGCAGCTTAGAGGGGTCGTATTCGGAACTGTTTTTT. The chain has TRBV11-2 and TRBJ1-4; D is uncertain. Germline CDR1 and CDR2: SGHAT and FQNNGV. The CDR3 is made up of 14 amino acids. V lost 0 bases, J lost 12 bases, and 14 bases lay in between.

Points on this clone: The sample contains more than one DNA sequence encoding this CDR3. This chain connects TRBV11-3 to TRBJ2-7; 10 bases align to TRBD1. J was trimmed by 6 bases and V by 6 bases; bases with no gene match: 5. The CDR3 extends over 13 amino acids. Per germline, CDR1 SGHNT and CDR2 YENEEA. The CDR3 bases are TGTGCCAGCAGTCGGGACAGGGGTGGCGAGCAGTACTTC. It specifies CASSRDRGGEQYF.

J is TRBJ2-2 and V is TRBV11-2, with 8 bases matching TRBD2. CDR3 length equals 17 residues. With V trimmed by 1 base and J by 2 bases, 6 bases remained unmatched. Germline V gives CDR1 SGHAT, CDR2 FQNNGV. In nucleotides, the CDR3 is TGTGCCAGCAGCTTAGGTGGCGGGAGGCCCAACACCGGGGAGCTGTTTTTT. Translation gives CASSLGGGRPNTGELFF.

The J gene is TRBJ1-2, the V gene TRBV30; D ambiguous. The CDR3 spans 12 residues. CDR1 is GTSNPN and CDR2 is SVGIG in the germline V gene (reference sequence). Trimming stripped 1 base from V and 4 bases from J, with 7 bases between. The CDR3: CAWSAIAYGYTF. The CDR3 bases are TGTGCCTGGAGTGCGATTGCCTATGGCTACACCTTC.

The chain carries TRBV4-1 and TRBJ1-1; D is uncertain. V was trimmed by 0 bases and J by 0 bases, leaving 11 bases between them. Germline CDR1 is MGHRA and CDR2 is YSYEKL. The CDR3 is 16 residues long. CDR3: CASSQDLEGLNTEAFF. The CDR3 coding sequence is TGCGCCAGCAGCCAAGATTTGGAGGGCCTGAACACTGAAGCTTTCTTT.

The J gene is TRBJ2-5, the V gene TRBV5-1, with 11 bases that match TRBD2. Germline V CDR1 and CDR2: SGHRS, YFSETQ. V dropped 1 base and J dropped 4; count of bases not matched to a gene: 3. This CDR3 is 15 amino acids long. The DNA of the CDR3 is TGCGCCAGCAGCTTGTATAGCGGGGGGGTAGAGACCCAGTACTTC. Encoded protein: CASSLYSGGVETQYF.

The chain links TRBV7-2 to TRBJ2-1; 8 positions match TRBD2. Germline lookup yields CDR1 SGHTA and CDR2 FQGNSA. J lost 11 bases, V lost 5 bases, and 8 bases had no gene match. This CDR3 is 13 amino acids long. In DNA form, the CDR3 reads TGTGCCAGCAGCCAGACTAGCGTGGCTAAGCAGTTCTTC. It specifies CASSQTSVAKQFF.

The chain is built from TRBV2 and TRBJ2-1; TRBD2 matches 7 bases. V lost 6 bases to trimming and J lost 5 bases; unmatched junction nucleotides: 7. From germline, CDR1 is SNHLY and CDR2 FYNNEI. The CDR3 contains 14 residues. The CDR3 coding sequence is TGTGCCAGCAGAGGACTAGTGGGCCACAATGAGCAGTTCTTC. Translation gives CASRGLVGHNEQFF.

The chain links TRBV7-9 to TRBJ2-3, with 10 nucleotides matching TRBD2. J gave up 0 bases and V 5 bases, and 11 bases lay outside the gene matches. The germline V gene encodes CDR1 SEHNR and CDR2 FQNEAQ (reference sequence). The CDR3 is 18 residues long. The CDR3 spells CASSVRGGLAKSTDTQYF. DNA of the CDR3: TGTGCCAGCAGCGTAAGAGGGGGACTAGCGAAAAGCACAGATACGCAGTATTTT.

The J gene is TRBJ1-4, the V gene TRBV18, with 8 bases fitting TRBD1. CDR3 size: 16 residues. CDR1 is KGHSH, CDR2 LQKENI, per germline. V dropped 2 bases and J dropped 2; count of bases not matched to a gene: 4. CDR3 residues: CASSPGGQGTNEKLFF. As DNA, the CDR3 is TGTGCCAGCTCACCAGGCGGACAGGGTACTAATGAAAAACTGTTTTTT. Full variable domain (outside the CDR3, taken from reference TRBV18 and TRBJ1-4): NAGVMQNPRHLVRRRGQEARLRCSPMKGHSHVYWYRQLPEEGLKFMVYLQKENIIDESGMPKERFSAEFPKEGPSILRIQQVVRGDSAAYFCASSPGGQGTNEKLFFGSGTQLSVL.

The rearrangement uses TRBV30 and TRBJ2-7; possibly TRBD2 for D (6 bases). The germline V gene has CDR1 GTSNPN and CDR2 SVGIG (reference sequence). V was pared by 3 bases and J by 5 bases, with 11 bases between. The CDR3 contains 12 residues. DNA of the CDR3: TGTGCCTGGAGGCCGTGGGGGGACGAGCAGTACTTC. This translates into CAWRPWGDEQYF. The full variable domain, in which reference TRBV30 and TRBJ2-7 provide the parts outside the CDR3, is SQTIHQWPATLVQPVGSPLSLECTVEGTSNPNLYWYRQAAGRGLQLLFYSVGIGQISSEVPQNLSASRPQDRQFILSSKKLLLSDSGFYLCAWRPWGDEQYFGPGTRLTVT.

The rearrangement joins TRBV19 to TRBJ1-2; D uncertain. The V end lost 5 bases, the J end lost 7 bases, and 17 bases lay between the germline ends. Per germline, CDR1 LNHDA and CDR2 SQIVND (reference sequence). The CDR3 is 14 residues long. The CDR3 DNA reads as TGTGCCAGTAGTCCTGGGCCCACACCAAGTGGCTACACCTTC. Its protein is CASSPGPTPSGYTF.

The chain recombines TRBV7-6 with TRBJ1-4; D is ambiguous. This CDR3 comprises 14 residues. From germline, CDR1 is SGHVS and CDR2 FNYEAQ. Trimming took off 3 bases at V and 7 bases at J, with 12 bases between the two ends. Here the CDR3 reads CASSFSLRAEKLFF. As DNA, the CDR3 is TGTGCCAGCAGCTTTTCGCTTAGGGCTGAAAAACTGTTTTTT.

The chain couples TRBV5-1 to TRBJ2-5; TRBD2 matches 12 bases. The germline V gene encodes CDR1 SGHRS and CDR2 YFSETQ. This CDR3 is 17 amino acids long. The J segment lost 5 bases and the V segment lost 4 bases, leaving 12 bases of the junction unmatched. CDR3 residues: CASSPKTSGSLGETQYF. In DNA, the CDR3 is TGCGCCAGCAGCCCCAAGACTAGCGGGAGCCTCGGGGAGACCCAGTACTTC.

The V gene is TRBV6-5, the J gene TRBJ1-4, with D tentatively TRBD1 (6 bases). Germline V CDR1 and CDR2: MNHEY, SVGAGI. Trimming cost V 2 bases and J 2 bases, with 12 bases left between them. The CDR3 runs 16 residues. In nucleotides, the CDR3 is TGTGCCAGCAGTTACGGGACAATCTTGACTAATGAAAAACTGTTTTTT. Amino acid sequence: CASSYGTILTNEKLFF.

V usage is TRBV7-2 and J usage is TRBJ2-1; the D gene is possibly TRBD2 (6 bases). This CDR3 contains 16 residues. Germline CDR1 is SGHTA and CDR2 is FQGNSA. V was cut by 4 bases and J by 7 bases, with 20 bases left in between. This CDR3 reads CASSSLNKGGGNEQFF. CDR3 DNA: TGTGCCAGCAGCTCCCTGAACAAGGGAGGTGGGAATGAGCAGTTCTTC.

The V and J genes are TRBV19 and TRBJ1-2; D not certain. V lost 7 bases to trimming and J lost 3 bases, with 12 bases between them. Germline loops: CDR1 LNHDA, CDR2 SQIVND (reference sequence). CDR3 length: 13 residues. Here the CDR3 reads CASTPRRDYGYTF. DNA for the CDR3: TGTGCCAGTACCCCCAGGAGGGACTATGGCTACACCTTC.